This TCR beta chain came from a study of shared clonotypes between healthy human individuals (dated by TCRdb to 2018 to 2020). About the full investigation: Three men and two women, aged 18 to 49 years, made up the cohort. For each donor, three plates each were used for CD4 naive and CD4 memory, two plates were used for CD8 naive, and one plate was used for CD8 memory. To estimate repertoire size and how much clonotype sharing occurs between individuals, the study deeply sequenced the blood TCR repertoires of about 5 healthy adults. To increase sequencing depth and limit assay-specific biases, TCR repertoire library preparation and sequencing were carried out by different laboratories using diverse techniques. Per donor, leukapheresis produced somewhere between about 0.8 and 9 billion PBMCs.

Trimming removed 5 bases from V and 1 base from J, leaving 12 bases between the germline ends. Including cysteine and phenylalanine, the CDR3 has 15 amino acids. This entry keeps only the CDR3 DNA: 45 bases, framed from base 1. Points on this clone: Its antigen remains unidentified. The input lacks base qualities; no much larger clone sits a single base away.

What the authors observed across the whole study: Sampling was restricted to blood, and TCR repertoires in tissues likely differ from the TCR repertoires found in blood. Sharing across a few donors was observed for 4.5% to 6.5% of naive CD4, less than 4% of naive CD8, about 2.5% of memory CD4, and around 0.44% of memory CD8 clonotypes. Because the study included only a small number of donors, the genetic and exposure-history diversity represented was limited. Larger estimated clonotype richness was generally found for naive subsets than for memory subsets. Pairwise subsampling indicated that sequencing depth was expected to affect the degree of clonotype sharing among donors. Compared with non-shared clonotypes, clonotypes shared by all four sorted-subset donors had higher generation probabilities. Even with the large sequencing depth, rarefaction of the sorted-subset datasets indicated that sequencing was incomplete.

The donors were healthy, HIV-negative adults who had no recently reported acute infections or vaccinations. All donors were Caucasian adults living in Nashville, Tennessee, USA. Magnetic negative selection was used to enrich CD4+ T cells, after which naive cells were positively selected on CD45RA and the negative fraction became the memory subset. After blood collection by leukapheresis, PBMCs were isolated using Ficoll-Histopaque density gradient centrifugation and then cryopreserved in the vapor phase of liquid nitrogen. Analytical flow cytometry was used to check the purity and quantity of each magnetically sorted T cell population. Each sorted fraction had its genomic DNA isolated and then quantified by UV absorbance on a Nanodrop 2000c. TCR CDR3 regions were amplified from genomic DNA by multiplex PCR using the deep immunoSEQ assay. For each cell subset, the extracted genomic DNA was distributed evenly across all wells of several immunoSEQ 96-well plates, and each plate served as one replicate. Each replicate PCR for sorted subsets received around 200 ng genomic DNA, equal to roughly 30,000 T cell genomes. The purified libraries were quantified using a Qubit 3.0 fluorometer, sized with a Bioanalyzer 2100, and then quantified again using the KAPA Library Quantification kit. Every immunoSEQ 96-well plate was sequenced on a separate single-read 150-cycle Illumina NextSeq 550 flow cell. For the original study's pipeline: Because the immunoSEQ output included only junctional sequences and no quality scores, the filtering could not be the same as the filtering used for full-length reads. To assign V/J genes and CDR3, sequences were annotated using PyIR, a Python wrapper for IgBLAST v1.9, with IMGT germline references. Reads were removed for weak V/J assignments (E-value above 1e-6), missing CDR3, stop codons, out-of-frame junctions, or ambiguous translated residues. V3J clonotypes were defined by identical inferred V gene, J gene, and CDR3 amino acid sequence. To compute the percentage overlap between repertoires, the number of shared unique clonotypes was divided by the size of the smaller repertoire. Repertoire richness was assessed with RTK rarefaction, the Chao1 estimator, and Recon v2.1 estimates of unobserved clonotypes. OLGA was used to compute generation probabilities for all TCRbeta clonotypes that the gDNA method yielded from a handful of donors. Not all clones reach the TCRdb copy of this immuneACCESS table, which keeps in-frame sequences only. Checked studies attribute under half of the gap to unresolved V genes and leave the rest unexplained. That table is the source of V, J and clone size, and D and trimming were worked out from the DNA. The table for this sample lists about 1.1 million clones; around 82% of them were counted only once. The ten largest clones add up to under 0.65% of the sample.

This clonotype was sampled from a man aged 18 to 30 in good health. Some clones in this sample may be carry-over from other donors' samples. The rearranged chain carries TRBV6-7 and TRBJ2-1, with no confidently assigned D gene. TRBV6-7 is reported as an ORF; its role is uncertain. What was sequenced was memory CD4+ T cells from PBMCs. The sample's cell subset or site label, in plain terms: CD45RA-negative fraction. The DNA reads as follows: TGTGCCAGCAGTACCAGGATTAATTCCTACAATGAGCAGTTCTTC. Its product reads: CASSTRINSYNEQFF.